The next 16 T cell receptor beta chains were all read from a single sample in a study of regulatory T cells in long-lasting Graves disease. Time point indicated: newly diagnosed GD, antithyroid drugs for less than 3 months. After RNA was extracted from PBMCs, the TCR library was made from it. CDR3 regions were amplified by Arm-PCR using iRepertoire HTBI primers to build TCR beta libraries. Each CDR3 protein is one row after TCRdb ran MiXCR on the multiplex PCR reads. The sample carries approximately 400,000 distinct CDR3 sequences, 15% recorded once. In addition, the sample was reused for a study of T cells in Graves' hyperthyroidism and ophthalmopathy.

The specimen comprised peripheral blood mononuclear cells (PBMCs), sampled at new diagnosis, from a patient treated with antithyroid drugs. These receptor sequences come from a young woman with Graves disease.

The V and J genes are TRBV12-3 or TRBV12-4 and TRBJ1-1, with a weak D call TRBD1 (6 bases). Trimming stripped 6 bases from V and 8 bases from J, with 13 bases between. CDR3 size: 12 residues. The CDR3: CASRGGAWEAFF. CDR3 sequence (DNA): TGTGCCAGCAGAGGGGGGGCATGGGAAGCTTTCTTT.

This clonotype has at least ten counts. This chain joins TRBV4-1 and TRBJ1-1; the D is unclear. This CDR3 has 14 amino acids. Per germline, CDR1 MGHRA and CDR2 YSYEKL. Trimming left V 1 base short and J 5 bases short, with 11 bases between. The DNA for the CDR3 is TGCGCCAGCAGCCAAGTCAGAGGGTGGACTGAAGCTTTCTTT. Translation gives CASSQVRGWTEAFF.

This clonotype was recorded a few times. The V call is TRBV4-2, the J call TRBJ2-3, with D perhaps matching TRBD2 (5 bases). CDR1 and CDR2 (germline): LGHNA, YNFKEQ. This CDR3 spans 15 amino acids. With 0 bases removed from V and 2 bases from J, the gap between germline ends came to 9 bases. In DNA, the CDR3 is TGTGCCAGCAGCCAAGAGTTAGCGACCACAGATACGCAGTATTTT. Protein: CASSQELATTDTQYF.

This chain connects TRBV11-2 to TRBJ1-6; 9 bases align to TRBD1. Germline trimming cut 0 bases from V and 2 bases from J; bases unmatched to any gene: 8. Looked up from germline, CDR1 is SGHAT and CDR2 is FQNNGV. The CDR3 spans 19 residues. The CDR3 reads CASSLEGGQGRAYNSPLHF. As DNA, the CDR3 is TGTGCCAGCAGCTTAGAGGGTGGACAGGGGCGGGCCTATAATTCACCCCTCCACTTT.

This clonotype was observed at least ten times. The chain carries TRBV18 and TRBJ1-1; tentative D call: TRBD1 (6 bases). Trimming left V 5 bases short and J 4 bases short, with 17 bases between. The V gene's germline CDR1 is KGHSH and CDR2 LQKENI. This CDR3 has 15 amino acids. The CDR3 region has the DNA TGTGCCAGCTCAGTCGGTGGGGGGCCGATCACTGAAGCTTTCTTT. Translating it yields CASSVGGGPITEAFF.

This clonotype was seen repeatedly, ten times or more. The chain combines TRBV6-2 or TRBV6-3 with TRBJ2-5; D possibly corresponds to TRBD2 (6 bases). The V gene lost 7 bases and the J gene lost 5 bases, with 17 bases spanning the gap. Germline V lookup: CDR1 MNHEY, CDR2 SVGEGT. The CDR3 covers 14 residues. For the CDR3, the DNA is TGTGCCAGCACCCTACGGAGGGCCAGGGAGACCCAGTACTTC. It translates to CASTLRRARETQYF.

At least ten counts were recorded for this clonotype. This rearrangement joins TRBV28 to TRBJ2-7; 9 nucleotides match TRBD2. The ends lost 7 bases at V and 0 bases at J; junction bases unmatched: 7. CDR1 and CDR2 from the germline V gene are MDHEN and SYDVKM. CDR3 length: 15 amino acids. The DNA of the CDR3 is TGTGCCAGCACACTAGCGGGTCATTTCTCCTACGAGCAGTACTTC. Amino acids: CASTLAGHFSYEQYF.

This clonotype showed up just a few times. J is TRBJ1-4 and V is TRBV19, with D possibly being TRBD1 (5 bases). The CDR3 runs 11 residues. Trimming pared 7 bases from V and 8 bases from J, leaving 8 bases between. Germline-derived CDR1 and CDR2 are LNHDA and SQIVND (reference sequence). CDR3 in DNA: TGTGCCAGTACCCCAGGGGAAAAACTGTTTTTT. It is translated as CASTPGEKLFF.

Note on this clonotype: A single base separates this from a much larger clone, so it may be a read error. CDR3 region: CATSNPLAGETDTQYF. CDR3 sequence (DNA): TGTGCCACCAGTAATCCCTTAGCGGGAGAGACAGATACGCAGTATTTT. The chain carries TRBV24-1 and TRBJ2-3; 9 positions match TRBD2. This CDR3 comprises 16 residues. Losses at the gene ends were 6 bases for V and 3 bases for J; bases not matched to a gene: 9. The germline V gene has CDR1 KGHDR and CDR2 SFDVKD.

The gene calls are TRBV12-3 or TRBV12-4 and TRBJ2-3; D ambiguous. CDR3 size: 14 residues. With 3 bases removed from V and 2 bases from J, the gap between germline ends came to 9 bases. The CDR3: CASSFGQNTDTQYF. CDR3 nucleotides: TGTGCCAGCAGTTTTGGGCAGAACACAGATACGCAGTATTTT.

CDR3 DNA sequence: TGTGCCAGCAGCTTAAAAACAGTCTATGGCTACACCTTC. This translates into CASSLKTVYGYTF. This rearrangement joins TRBV7-2 to TRBJ1-2, with D uncertain. The CDR3 consists of 13 residues. V lost 2 bases and J 4 bases, leaving 8 bases between the germline ends. Looked up from germline, CDR1 is SGHTA and CDR2 is FQGNSA.

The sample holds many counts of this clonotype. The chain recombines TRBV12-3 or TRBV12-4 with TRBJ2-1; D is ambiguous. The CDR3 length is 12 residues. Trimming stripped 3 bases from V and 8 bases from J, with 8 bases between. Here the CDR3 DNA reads TGTGCCAGCAGTTTGTTGTCCTATGAGCAGTTCTTC. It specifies CASSLLSYEQFF.

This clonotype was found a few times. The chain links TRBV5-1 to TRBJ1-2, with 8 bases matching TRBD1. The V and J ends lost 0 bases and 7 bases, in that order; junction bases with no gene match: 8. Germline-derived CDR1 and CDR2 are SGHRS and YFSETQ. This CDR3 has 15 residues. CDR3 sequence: CASSLGHRGESGYTF. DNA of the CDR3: TGCGCCAGCAGCTTGGGTCACAGGGGGGAAAGTGGCTACACCTTC.

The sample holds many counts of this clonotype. The CDR3 spells CASSPPLGASTDTQYF. The CDR3 coding sequence is TGTGCCAGCAGTCCTCCTCTAGGGGCTTCGACAGATACGCAGTATTTT. The gene calls are TRBV2 and TRBJ2-3, with D possibly being TRBD1 (5 bases). Per the germline V gene, CDR1 is SNHLY and CDR2 is FYNNEI. The CDR3 loop spans 16 amino acids. The ends were cut back, 5 bases at V and 3 bases at J, with 18 bases in the middle.

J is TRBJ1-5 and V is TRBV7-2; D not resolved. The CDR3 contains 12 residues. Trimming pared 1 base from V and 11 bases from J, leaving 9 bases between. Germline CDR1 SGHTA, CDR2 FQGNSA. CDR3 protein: CASSLGGAAQHF. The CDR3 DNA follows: TGTGCCAGCAGCTTAGGGGGAGCAGCCCAGCATTTT.

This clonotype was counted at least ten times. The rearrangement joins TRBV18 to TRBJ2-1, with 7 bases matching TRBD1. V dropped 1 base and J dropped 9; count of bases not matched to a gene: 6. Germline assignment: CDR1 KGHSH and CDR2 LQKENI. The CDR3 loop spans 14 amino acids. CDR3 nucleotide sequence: TGTGCCAGCTCACCACTCGTACAGGGGACTGAGCAGTTCTTC. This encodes CASSPLVQGTEQFF.